This T cell receptor beta chain was recovered during a study of T cell changes during pregnancy in multiple sclerosis (dated by TCRdb to the late 2010s). Regarding the complete study: Changes in the T cell repertoire over the course of pregnancy were examined in this study in women with multiple sclerosis.

Comments on this clone: No antigen is known for it. Base qualities are not at hand, and no much larger clone is one base apart.

From the cysteine through the phenylalanine, the CDR3 covers 12 amino acids. The CDR3 DNA has 36 bases and is translated from base 1. V is pared back by 9 bases and J by 0 bases, with 8 bases lying between the germline termini. From the germline V gene, CDR1 is MDHEN and CDR2 is SYDVKM. The method was the immunoSEQ multiplex PCR assay. TCRdb's version of the immuneACCESS table is confined to in-frame rearrangements and falls short of the full clone set. An unresolved V gene accounts for under half of the shortfall where checked; the remainder is of unknown origin. The sample table holds tens of thousands of clones, of which approximately 87% were seen once. The ten largest clones take up 1.5% of the sample.

This material consisted of peripheral blood, taken in the first trimester of pregnancy. Rearrangement joined TRBV28 to TRBJ1-1; no D gene can be assigned with confidence. The source is a female donor in good health, enrolled as a control in a pregnancy study. The DNA sequence is TGTGCCAGTGCTGAGATGAACACTGAAGCTTTCTTT. This yields the protein CASAEMNTEAFF.